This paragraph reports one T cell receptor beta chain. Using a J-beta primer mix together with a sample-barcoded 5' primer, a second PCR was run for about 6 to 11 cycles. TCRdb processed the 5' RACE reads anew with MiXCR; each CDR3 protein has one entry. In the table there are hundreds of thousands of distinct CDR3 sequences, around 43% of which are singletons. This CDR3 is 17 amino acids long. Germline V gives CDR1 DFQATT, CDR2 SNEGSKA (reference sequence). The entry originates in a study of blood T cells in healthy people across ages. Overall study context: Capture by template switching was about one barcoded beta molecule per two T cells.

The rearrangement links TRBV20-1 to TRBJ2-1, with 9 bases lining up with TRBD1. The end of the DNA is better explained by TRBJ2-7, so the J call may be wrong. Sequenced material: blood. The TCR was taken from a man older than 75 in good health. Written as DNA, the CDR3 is TGCAGTGCAATCGACAGGGGGAGAACGGGGGCCTCCAATGAGCAGTACTTC. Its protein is CSAIDRGRTGASNEQYF.